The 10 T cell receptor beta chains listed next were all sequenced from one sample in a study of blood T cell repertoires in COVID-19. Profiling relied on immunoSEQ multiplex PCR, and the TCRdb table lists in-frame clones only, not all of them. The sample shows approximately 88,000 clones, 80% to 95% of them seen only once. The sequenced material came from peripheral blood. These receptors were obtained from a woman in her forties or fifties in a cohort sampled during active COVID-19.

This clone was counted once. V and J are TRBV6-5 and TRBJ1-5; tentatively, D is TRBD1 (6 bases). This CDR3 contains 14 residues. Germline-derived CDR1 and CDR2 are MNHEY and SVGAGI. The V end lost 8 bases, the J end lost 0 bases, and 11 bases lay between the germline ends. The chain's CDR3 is CASAGGLSNQPQHF. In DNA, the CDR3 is TGTGCCAGCGCTGGGGGCCTTAGCAATCAGCCCCAGCATTTT.

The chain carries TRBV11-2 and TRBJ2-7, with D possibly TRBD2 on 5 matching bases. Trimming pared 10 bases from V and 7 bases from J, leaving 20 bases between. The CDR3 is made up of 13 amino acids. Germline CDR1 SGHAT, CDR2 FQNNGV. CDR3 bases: TGTGCCACCGCATCACTGAGAGGGTATGAGCAGTACTTC. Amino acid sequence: CATASLRGYEQYF.

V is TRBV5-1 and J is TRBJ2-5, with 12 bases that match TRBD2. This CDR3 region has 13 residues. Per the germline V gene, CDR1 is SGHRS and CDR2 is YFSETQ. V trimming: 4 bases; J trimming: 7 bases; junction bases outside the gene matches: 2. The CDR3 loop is CASSPGLAGTQYF. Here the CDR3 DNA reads TGCGCCAGCAGCCCGGGACTAGCGGGGACCCAGTACTTC. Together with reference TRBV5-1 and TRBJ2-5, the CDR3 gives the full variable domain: KAGVTQTPRYLIKTRGQQVTLSCSPISGHRSVSWYQQTPGQGLQFLFEYFSETQRNKGNFPGRFSGRQFSNSRSEMNVSTLELGDSALYLCASSPGLAGTQYFGPGTRLLVL.

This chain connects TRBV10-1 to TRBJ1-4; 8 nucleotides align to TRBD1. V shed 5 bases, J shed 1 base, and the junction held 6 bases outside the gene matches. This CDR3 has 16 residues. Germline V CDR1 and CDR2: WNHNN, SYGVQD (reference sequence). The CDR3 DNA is TGCGCCAGCAGTATTGGACAGGGAGGAACTAATGAAAAACTGTTTTTT. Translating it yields CASSIGQGGTNEKLFF.

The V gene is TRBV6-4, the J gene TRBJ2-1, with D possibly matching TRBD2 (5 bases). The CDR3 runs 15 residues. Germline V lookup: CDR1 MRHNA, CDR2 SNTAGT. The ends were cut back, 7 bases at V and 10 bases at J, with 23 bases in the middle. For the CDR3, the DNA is TGTGCCAGCAAACTTTTTAACTCTCGGGGTAACGAGCAGTTCTTC. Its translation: CASKLFNSRGNEQFF.

The CDR3 DNA follows: TGCGCCAGCAGCCTCGCAACAATGAACACTGAAGCTTTCTTT. Translation: CASSLATMNTEAFF. The chain combines TRBV5-1 with TRBJ1-1; D not certain. The germline CDR1 and CDR2 sequences are SGHRS and YFSETQ. The length of the CDR3 is 14 residues. Trimming pared 4 bases from V and 0 bases from J, leaving 10 bases between.

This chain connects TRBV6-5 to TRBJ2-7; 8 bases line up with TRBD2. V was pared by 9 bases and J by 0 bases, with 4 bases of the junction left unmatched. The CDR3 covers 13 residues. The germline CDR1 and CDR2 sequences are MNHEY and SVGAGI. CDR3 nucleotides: TGTGCCAGTAGCCTAGCGGGCTCCTACGAGCAGTACTTC. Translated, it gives CASSLAGSYEQYF.

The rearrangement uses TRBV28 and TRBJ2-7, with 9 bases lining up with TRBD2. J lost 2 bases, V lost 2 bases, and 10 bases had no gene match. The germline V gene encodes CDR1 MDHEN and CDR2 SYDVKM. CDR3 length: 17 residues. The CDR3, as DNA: TGTGCCAGCAGTTTAGCCCCAGGTAGCGGGAGACCCTACGAGCAGTACTTC. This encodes CASSLAPGSGRPYEQYF.

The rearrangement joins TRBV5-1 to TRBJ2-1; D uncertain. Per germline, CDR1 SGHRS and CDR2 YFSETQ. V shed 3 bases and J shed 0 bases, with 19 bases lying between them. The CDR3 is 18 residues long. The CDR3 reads CASSSNKYLSSSYNEQFF. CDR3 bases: TGCGCCAGCAGCTCGAATAAATACCTTAGCAGCTCCTACAATGAGCAGTTCTTC.

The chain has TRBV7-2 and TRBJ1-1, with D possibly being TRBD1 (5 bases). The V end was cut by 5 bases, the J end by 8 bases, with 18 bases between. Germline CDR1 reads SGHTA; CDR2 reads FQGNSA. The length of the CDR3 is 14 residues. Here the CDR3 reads CASSPSKQGIEAFF. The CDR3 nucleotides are TGTGCCAGCAGCCCATCGAAGCAGGGCATAGAAGCTTTCTTT.